This T cell receptor (beta chain) was found in a study of post-analysis software for immune sequencing data. Study-wide results and limits: TRBV5-6, TRBV5-1 and TRBV20-1 were among five TRBV segments more frequent in patients than controls.

CDR1 SEHNR and CDR2 FQNEAQ come from the germline V gene (reference sequence). The CDR3 contains 12 residues. Trimming removed 5 bases at V and 4 bases at J, with 8 bases between. Comments on this clonotype: The antigen remains unidentified.

cDNA libraries for TCR beta contained unique molecular identifiers. Approximately 0.5 million cDNA molecules were recovered from an input of about 0.9 to 10 million T cells. MiXCR, run by TCRdb on the PCR reads, gives a single entry per CDR3 protein. The table lists fewer than 850,000 distinct CDR3 sequences, roughly 46% of them singletons. The receptor was isolated from a girl aged 5 to 17 with multiple sclerosis. Input material: blood. The rearrangement links TRBV7-9 to TRBJ1-1; D call uncertain. In DNA, the CDR3 is TGTGCCAGCAGCAGAAAATCCACTGAAGCTTTCTTT. Residues: CASSRKSTEAFF.